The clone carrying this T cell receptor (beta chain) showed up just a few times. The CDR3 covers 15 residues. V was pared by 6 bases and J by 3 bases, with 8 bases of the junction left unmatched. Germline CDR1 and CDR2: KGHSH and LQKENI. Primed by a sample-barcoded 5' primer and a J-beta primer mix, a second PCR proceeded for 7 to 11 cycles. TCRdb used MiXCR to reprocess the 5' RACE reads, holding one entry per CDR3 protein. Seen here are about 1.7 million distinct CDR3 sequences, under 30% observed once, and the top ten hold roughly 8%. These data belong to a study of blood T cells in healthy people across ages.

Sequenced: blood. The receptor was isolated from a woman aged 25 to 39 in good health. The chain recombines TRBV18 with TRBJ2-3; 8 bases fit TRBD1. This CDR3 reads CASSSDRVGTDTQYF. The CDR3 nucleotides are TGTGCCAGCTCGTCGGACAGGGTAGGGACAGATACGCAGTATTTT. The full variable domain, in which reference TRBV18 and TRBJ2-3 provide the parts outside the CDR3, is NAGVMQNPRHLVRRRGQEARLRCSPMKGHSHVYWYRQLPEEGLKFMVYLQKENIIDESGMPKERFSAEFPKEGPSILRIQQVVRGDSAAYFCASSSDRVGTDTQYFGPGTRLTVL.